This T cell receptor beta chain was sequenced for a study of T cell responses to AZD1222 COVID-19 vaccine. V lost 5 bases, J lost 2 bases, and 8 bases stayed unmatched. Germline V gives CDR1 SEHNR, CDR2 FQNEAQ (reference sequence). The CDR3 consists of 15 residues. This clone has just one count. The antigen remains unidentified. Overall study results and limits: The sample set comprised mostly white British donors with more females, and clonal diversity was possibly underestimated.

Assay: immunoSEQ multiplex PCR; the TCRdb copy retains only in-frame clones and omits some. The sample comprises over 50,000 clones, roughly four fifths of which are singletons, and about 27% rests with the top ten. This specimen consisted of peripheral blood, obtained 28 days after the second AZD1222 dose. This receptor was identified in an adult who received the AZD1222 COVID-19 vaccine. The V call is TRBV7-9, the J call TRBJ2-7, with 8 bases matching TRBD2. CDR3 sequence: CASSAGTSYPYEQYF. The CDR3 nucleotides are TGTGCCAGCAGCGCCGGGACTAGTTACCCCTACGAGCAGTACTTC.